This T cell receptor (beta chain) was obtained from a study of beta chain features in type 1 diabetes. Findings of the study overall: The question left open here concerned HLA type influencing TCRB rearrangement. Moderately but significantly shorter TCRB CDR3s were found in Type 1 diabetes patients in all four CD4+ subsets.

The isolated RNA, all of it, was reverse transcribed, so expressed TCRB transcripts were what got sequenced. Clones were sequenced by immunoSEQ multiplex PCR, and TCRdb holds only the in-frame ones, with some missing. This table holds around 500,000 clones, 9.5% to 12% found once. The CDR3 extends over 15 amino acids. Germline V gene lookup returns CDR1 SEHNR and CDR2 FQNEAQ (reference sequence). With 5 bases clipped from V and 4 bases from J, the junction kept 8 bases outside the gene matches. This clone came up a few times. Its matching antigen is unknown. Sorted populations all exceeded 95% purity. This sequence joins TRBV7-9 and TRBJ1-2; 9 positions match TRBD1. The TCR comes from a woman aged 18-29 years in good health. Sequencing was performed on naive CD4+ T cells from blood. CDR3 nucleotides: TGTGCCAGCAGCCGTCTGGGACAGGGATTCTATGGCTACACCTTC. Amino acid sequence: CASSRLGQGFYGYTF.